Each of the 26 T cell receptor beta chains below was sequenced from the same sample in a study of metastatic and nonmetastatic thyroid tumors. Via MiXCR, TCRdb re-called the PCR reads. The sample holds 25,000 to 35,000 clones; 11% are singletons and the top ten take about a sixth. Until they underwent thyroid surgery, no patient had received any treatment. Sequencing was carried out using blood. All receptors derive from a female donor with papillary thyroid cancer or a benign thyroid nodule (not recorded which). Some clones in this sample may be carry-over from other donors' samples.

In its sample, this clone was seen many times. V gene TRBV30 combines with J gene TRBJ2-5; the D is unclear. CDR1 and CDR2 from the germline V gene are GTSNPN and SVGIG (reference sequence). There are 12 residues in the CDR3. Trimming cost V 2 bases and J 0 bases, with 4 bases left between them. The CDR3 loop is CAWSRDQETQYF. For the CDR3, the DNA is TGTGCCTGGAGTCGGGACCAAGAGACCCAGTACTTC.

The CDR3 region has the DNA TGTGCCAGCAGTTTTTCTCAGGGGGCGAGCAATCAGCCCCAGCATTTT. Translation gives CASSFSQGASNQPQHF. J is TRBJ1-5 and V is TRBV27; 8 bases align to TRBD1. The germline V gene has CDR1 MNHEY and CDR2 SMNVEV (reference sequence). The CDR3 has 16 residues. The ends lost 3 bases at V and 1 base at J; junction bases unmatched: 5.

This clone appeared a few times. This sequence joins TRBV6-1 and TRBJ1-2, with D perhaps matching TRBD1 (6 bases). V shed 5 bases and J shed 4 bases, with 11 bases lying between them. The germline gives CDR1 MNHNS, CDR2 SASEGT. The CDR3 spans 13 residues. CDR3 residues: CASSPGGGYGYTF. The CDR3, as DNA: TGTGCCAGCAGTCCGGGAGGGGGCTATGGCTACACCTTC.

The table lists this clone with many counts. The V gene is TRBV20-1, the J gene TRBJ2-7, with 7 bases matching TRBD2. Unmatched junction bases numbered 9, after V lost 6 bases and J lost 7 bases. Germline V CDR1 and CDR2: DFQATT, SNEGSKA (reference sequence). The CDR3 consists of 12 residues. Here the CDR3 reads CSANSGGREQYF. The CDR3 coding sequence is TGCAGTGCCAACTCGGGGGGTAGGGAGCAGTACTTC.

The sample holds many counts of this clone. The chain combines TRBV10-3 with TRBJ2-7; D is perhaps TRBD2 (5 bases). The CDR3 runs 11 residues. The ends were cut back, 7 bases at V and 5 bases at J, with 9 bases in the middle. The V gene's germline CDR1 is ENHRY and CDR2 SYGVKD. CDR3 in amino acids: CAITSGNEQYF. The CDR3 DNA follows: TGTGCCATCACCTCGGGGAACGAGCAGTACTTC.

This clone was recorded many times. Mismatch with germline at one junction end may stem from a read error. This specimen includes other DNA sequences encoding the same CDR3. The gene calls are TRBV7-7 and TRBJ2-3; unclear D gene. This CDR3 spans 13 amino acids. Per the germline V gene, CDR1 is SSHAT and CDR2 is FNYEAQ (reference sequence). The CDR3 protein is CASSPVGSDTQYF. The CDR3 region has the DNA TGTGCTAGCAGCCCGGTGGGGTCAGATACGCAGTATTTT.

With regard to this clone: This may stem from a read error, because a much larger clone lies one nucleotide away. The sample contains more than one DNA sequence encoding this CDR3. This chain joins TRBV15 and TRBJ2-5; 7 bases match TRBD1. The CDR3 loop spans 15 amino acids. Looked up from germline, CDR1 is LNHNV and CDR2 is YYDKDF (reference sequence). As DNA, the CDR3 is TGTGCCACCAGCAGAGAAGGGACAGAGCGTGAGACACAGTACTTC. This gives the protein CATSREGTERETQYF. The complete variable domain, with remaining parts taken from reference TRBV15 and TRBJ2-5, reads DAMVIQNPRYQVTQFGKPVTLSCSQTLNHNVMYWYQQKSSQAPKLLFHYYDKDFNNEADTPDNFQSRRPNTSFCFLDIRSPGLGDTAMYLCATSREGTERETQYFGPGTRLLVL.

This clone turned up a few times. The chain carries TRBV14 and TRBJ2-1, with D uncertain. The V gene lost 4 bases and the J gene lost 8 bases, with 15 bases spanning the gap. The CDR3 runs to 14 residues. Germline loops: CDR1 SGHDN, CDR2 FVKESK. Written as DNA, the CDR3 is TGTGCCAGCAGCCGTGACCTAGTGGTGGATGAGCAGTTCTTC. It codes for CASSRDLVVDEQFF. Variable domain in full (rest from reference TRBV14 and TRBJ2-1): EAGVTQFPSHSVIEKGQTVTLRCDPISGHDNLYWYRRVMGKEIKFLLHFVKESKQDESGMPNNRFLAERTGGTYSTLKVQPAELEDSGVYFCASSRDLVVDEQFFGPGTRLTVL.

This clone was seen more than once but under ten times. A much larger clone sits a single nucleotide away, making a read error possible. V gene TRBV12-3 or TRBV12-4 combines with J gene TRBJ2-2; TRBD2 aligns across 8 bases. This CDR3 comprises 13 residues. CDR3 nucleotides: TGTGCCAGCAGTCGGACTAGCCACGGGGAGCTGTCTTTT. This codes for CASSRTSHGELSF.

This clone was seen at least ten times. The chain joins TRBV7-8 to TRBJ2-3; TRBD1 agrees at 8 bases. The germline CDR1 and CDR2 sequences are SGHVS and FQNEAQ. The CDR3 covers 16 residues. Trimming removed 5 bases from V and 4 bases from J; junction bases left unmatched: 11. The DNA for the CDR3 is TGTGCCAGCAGCACCTCGACAGGGGAAGGAGCAGATACGCAGTATTTT. This translates into CASSTSTGEGADTQYF.

This clone was recorded many times. This chain joins TRBV25-1 and TRBJ1-2; D gene uncertain. V was pared by 7 bases and J by 4 bases, with 13 bases between. The V gene's germline CDR1 is MGHDK and CDR2 SYGVNS. The CDR3 is 13 residues long. CDR3 sequence: CASKGGSGYGYTF. The CDR3 DNA reads as TGTGCCAGCAAAGGAGGGTCAGGCTATGGCTACACCTTC.

This clone was recorded at least ten times. The rearrangement links TRBV28 to TRBJ1-5, with 8 bases identical to TRBD1. Germline V gives CDR1 MDHEN, CDR2 SYDVKM. V lost 5 bases and J lost 3; bases outside the gene matches: 9. The CDR3 extends over 16 amino acids. CDR3 protein: CASSPGQGRLNQPQHF. CDR3 nucleotide sequence: TGTGCCAGCAGTCCAGGACAGGGACGACTCAATCAGCCCCAGCATTTT.

This clone was detected many times. V gene TRBV5-1 combines with J gene TRBJ2-5; possible D gene TRBD1, 5 bases. Germline V CDR1 and CDR2: SGHRS, YFSETQ. The CDR3 sequence is 15 residues long. The V end lost 6 bases, the J end lost 2 bases, and 17 bases lay between the germline ends. The DNA of the CDR3 is TGCGCCAGCAAACGTGCAGGGTATGTTCAAGAGACCCAGTACTTC. This gives the protein CASKRAGYVQETQYF.

There are many counts of this clone. The chain couples TRBV20-1 to TRBJ2-4, with D unresolved. Germline CDR1 DFQATT, CDR2 SNEGSKA (reference sequence). The CDR3 length is 14 residues. V was pared by 7 bases and J by 5 bases, with 18 bases between. The CDR3 nucleotides are TGCAGTGTCCCAAGTTTCGACGGAGAAAACATTCAGTACTTC. Translated, it gives CSVPSFDGENIQYF.

Comments on this clone: The conserved phenylalanine or tryptophan is not found at the CDR3 terminus, so this likely reflects a read error. The chain has TRBV28 and TRBJ1-2; TRBD1 aligns across 9 bases. There are 15 residues in the CDR3. CDR1 and CDR2 from the germline V gene are MDHEN and SYDVKM. V lost 6 bases, J lost 8 bases, and 13 bases stayed unmatched. CDR3 in DNA: TGTGCCAGCAGCCCGCCGGGACAGGGAAATCGAGGCTACACCCTC. It yields the protein CASSPPGQGNRGYTL.

By its share, this clone is medium-sized. The V call is TRBV4-1, the J call TRBJ2-6, with D hard to call. Germline lookup yields CDR1 MGHRA and CDR2 YSYEKL. V was cut by 0 bases and J by 0 bases, with 6 bases left in between. CDR3 length: 16 residues. The CDR3, as DNA: TGCGCCAGCAGCCAAGATCTGGGCTCTGGGGCCAACGTCCTGACTTTC. This sequence encodes CASSQDLGSGANVLTF.

This clone was counted at least ten times. The V and J genes are TRBV27 and TRBJ1-1; perhaps TRBD1 as D (5 bases). The V end was cut by 0 bases, the J end by 5 bases, with 13 bases between. CDR3 length: 15 residues. CDR1 and CDR2 from the germline V gene are MNHEY and SMNVEV (reference sequence). In nucleotides, the CDR3 is TGTGCCAGCAGTTTATCGGGCAGGTCAGGGACTGAAGCTTTCTTT. Protein: CASSLSGRSGTEAFF.

This clone was counted once. The chain uses TRBV9 and TRBJ1-2, with D possibly being TRBD1 (5 bases). Trimming removed 4 bases from V and 3 bases from J, with 19 bases in between. Germline loops: CDR1 SGDLS, CDR2 YYNGEE. The CDR3 spans 16 residues. The DNA of the CDR3 is TGTGCCAGCAGCCCTTCTCGCGGGGCATCGGACTATGGCTACACCTTC. It is translated as CASSPSRGASDYGYTF.

This clone appeared once. One end of the junction does not line up with germline, which may come from a read error. This chain uses TRBV7-9 with TRBJ2-1, with D unclear. The CDR3 is made up of 12 amino acids. CDR1 and CDR2 (germline): SEHNR, FQNEAQ (reference sequence). This CDR3 is CSSRPGRYEQFF. The CDR3 DNA reads as TGTTCCAGCCGCCCAGGCCGGTATGAGCAGTTCTTC.

In this sample, this clone turned up many times. The V and J genes are TRBV10-3 and TRBJ1-1; a weak D match, TRBD1 (5 bases). Germline values: CDR1 ENHRY, CDR2 SYGVKD. Trimming removed 2 bases at V and 9 bases at J, with 13 bases between. The CDR3 runs to 13 residues. Written as DNA, the CDR3 is TGTGCCATCAGTGAGGGGGCAGCCGGTAAAGCTTTCTTT. Encoded protein: CAISEGAAGKAFF.

The V and J genes are TRBV20-1 and TRBJ2-7; 11 bases agree with TRBD2. Germline CDR1 reads DFQATT; CDR2 reads SNEGSKA (reference sequence). The CDR3 sequence is 17 residues long. The CDR3, as DNA: TGCAGGCCAGGGCCCGGACTAGCGGGTTTTAGATCCTACGAGCAGTACTTC. Encoded protein: CRPGPGLAGFRSYEQYF.

Details on this clone: This CDR3 fails to terminate in the conserved phenylalanine or tryptophan, so it likely reflects a read error. The chain links TRBV5-6 to TRBJ2-3; D is unclear. CDR1 is SGHDT, CDR2 YYEEEE, per germline. Trimming stripped 5 bases from V and 5 bases from J, with 18 bases between. The CDR3 consists of 15 residues. The CDR3 is CASSRYRIWGDTQYL. For the CDR3, the DNA is TGTGCCAGCAGTCGATACCGGATATGGGGAGATACGCAGTATCTT.

The V gene is TRBV5-1, the J gene TRBJ1-1; D remains unclear. Trimming removed 0 bases at V and 5 bases at J, with 14 bases between. The germline V gene has CDR1 SGHRS and CDR2 YFSETQ. This CDR3 region has 15 residues. In nucleotides, the CDR3 is TGCGCCAGCAGCTTGGAACGGCATGGGAGGACTGAAGCTTTCTTT. Translated, it gives CASSLERHGRTEAFF.

On this clone: Other DNA sequences in this specimen translate into the identical CDR3. The chain recombines TRBV5-1 with TRBJ2-7, with a tentative D call TRBD1 (5 bases). There are 13 residues in the CDR3. V lost 8 bases and J 7 bases, leaving 19 bases between the germline ends. The germline gives CDR1 SGHRS, CDR2 YFSETQ. The CDR3 coding sequence is TGCGCCAGTAGCCCGGAAGGGGAAAGGGAGCAGTACTTC. Residues: CASSPEGEREQYF.

This clone has at least ten counts. V usage is TRBV4-2 and J usage is TRBJ1-2, with D tentatively TRBD1 (5 bases). V lost 1 base and J 0 bases, leaving 15 bases between the germline ends. Germline CDR1 LGHNA, CDR2 YNFKEQ. CDR3 length: 17 amino acids. The CDR3 DNA sequence: TGTGCCAGCAGCCAAGCAACTACGGGACTGACTAACTATGGCTACACCTTC. Protein product: CASSQATTGLTNYGYTF.

This clone was seen at least ten times. CDR3: CASSYSAGALPPYEQYF. Written as DNA, the CDR3 is TGTGCCAGCAGTTACTCCGCGGGCGCCCTACCCCCCTACGAGCAGTACTTC. The J gene is TRBJ2-7, the V gene TRBV6-5, with D possibly being TRBD2 (5 bases). Trimming took off 0 bases at V and 2 bases at J, with 17 bases between the two ends. Germline V gives CDR1 MNHEY, CDR2 SVGAGI. CDR3 length: 17 amino acids.